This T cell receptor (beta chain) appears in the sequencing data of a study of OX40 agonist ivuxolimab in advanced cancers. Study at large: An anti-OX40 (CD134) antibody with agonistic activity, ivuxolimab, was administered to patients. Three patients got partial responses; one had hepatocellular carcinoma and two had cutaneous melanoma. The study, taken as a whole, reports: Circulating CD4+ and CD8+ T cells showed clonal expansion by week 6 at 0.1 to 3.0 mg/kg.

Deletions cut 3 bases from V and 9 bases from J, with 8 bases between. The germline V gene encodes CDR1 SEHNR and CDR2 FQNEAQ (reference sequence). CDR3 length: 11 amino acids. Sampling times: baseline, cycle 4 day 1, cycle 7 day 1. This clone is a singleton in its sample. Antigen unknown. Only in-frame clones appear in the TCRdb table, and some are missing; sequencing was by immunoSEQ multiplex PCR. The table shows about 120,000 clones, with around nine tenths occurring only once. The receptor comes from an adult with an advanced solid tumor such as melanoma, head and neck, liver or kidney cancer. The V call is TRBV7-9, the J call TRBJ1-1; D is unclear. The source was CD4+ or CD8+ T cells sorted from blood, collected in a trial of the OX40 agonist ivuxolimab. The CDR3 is CASSFVGKAFF. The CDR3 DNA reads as TGTGCCAGCAGCTTTGTGGGGAAAGCTTTCTTT.